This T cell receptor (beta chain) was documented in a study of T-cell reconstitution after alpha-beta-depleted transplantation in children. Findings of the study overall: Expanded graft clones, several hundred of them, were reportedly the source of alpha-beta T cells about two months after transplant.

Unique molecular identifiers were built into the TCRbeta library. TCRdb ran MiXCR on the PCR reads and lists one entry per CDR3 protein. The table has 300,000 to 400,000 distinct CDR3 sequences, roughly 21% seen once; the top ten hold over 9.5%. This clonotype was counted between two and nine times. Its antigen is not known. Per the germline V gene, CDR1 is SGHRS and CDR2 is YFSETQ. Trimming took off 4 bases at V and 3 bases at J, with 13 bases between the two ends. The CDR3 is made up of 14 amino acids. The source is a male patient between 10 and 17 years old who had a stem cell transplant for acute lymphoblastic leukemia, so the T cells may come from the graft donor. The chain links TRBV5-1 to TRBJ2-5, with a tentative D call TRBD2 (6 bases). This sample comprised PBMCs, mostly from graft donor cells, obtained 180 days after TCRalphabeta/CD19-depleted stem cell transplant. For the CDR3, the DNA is TGCGCCAGCAGCGCCTCGGGGACTGAAGAGACCCAGTACTTC. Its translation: CASSASGTEETQYF.